The 26 T cell receptor beta chains below come from one sample, sequenced in a study of cytomegalovirus exposure and HLA in healthy donors. This PCR relied on a set of 60 Vbeta primers and 13 Jbeta primers. The data were produced by immunoSEQ multiplex PCR, yet TCRdb's version contains in-frame clones alone and is incomplete. The table records over 150,000 clones, roughly 79% of them present only once. Input material: PBMCs. These receptors all stem from a male donor in good health and CMV-seropositive.

The chain combines TRBV5-4 with TRBJ1-1; no clear D. V gave up 1 base and J gave up 1 base, with 14 bases separating them. This CDR3 region has 16 residues. From germline, CDR1 is SGHNT and CDR2 YYREEE (reference sequence). The CDR3 DNA follows: TGTGCCAGCAGCTTGACACCCGGGATGAAGAACACTGAAGCTTTCTTT. Translation gives CASSLTPGMKNTEAFF.

V is TRBV9 and J is TRBJ2-1; D not certain. CDR3 length: 14 amino acids. Trimming took 1 base from V and 6 from J, leaving 11 bases between them. The germline V gene has CDR1 SGDLS and CDR2 YYNGEE. CDR3 DNA: TGTGCCAGCAGCGTATTAACGCTCAGCAATGAGCAGTTCTTC. Encoded protein: CASSVLTLSNEQFF.

V usage is TRBV2 and J usage is TRBJ1-1; 9 bases are shared with TRBD1. The CDR3 totals 16 residues. CDR1 and CDR2 from the germline V gene are SNHLY and FYNNEI. The J segment lost 4 bases and the V segment lost 7 bases, leaving 13 bases of the junction unmatched. The CDR3 protein is CASTFPRDRALTEAFF. The CDR3 DNA reads TGTGCCAGCACCTTCCCTCGGGACAGGGCTCTCACTGAAGCTTTCTTT.

The V call is TRBV5-1, the J call TRBJ2-3; weak D call: TRBD1 (5 bases). This CDR3 comprises 15 residues. Trimming left V 6 bases short and J 0 bases short, with 14 bases between. The germline V gene has CDR1 SGHRS and CDR2 YFSETQ. CDR3 protein: CASTPTASSTDTQYF. The CDR3 region has the DNA TGCGCCAGCACCCCGACAGCCTCTAGCACAGATACGCAGTATTTT.

The chain recombines TRBV10-3 with TRBJ1-1; D not resolved. Germline V lookup: CDR1 ENHRY, CDR2 SYGVKD. The V and J ends lost 5 bases and 0 bases respectively, with 10 bases between them. The CDR3 runs 14 residues. The CDR3 loop is CAISPTAMNTEAFF. Written as DNA, the CDR3 is TGTGCCATCAGTCCAACAGCCATGAACACTGAAGCTTTCTTT.

This clone was recorded a few times. V usage is TRBV6-1 and J usage is TRBJ1-4; 11 bases are shared with TRBD1. Germline V CDR1 and CDR2: MNHNS, SASEGT. The V gene end was trimmed by 5 bases and the J gene end by 7 bases; junction bases not matched to a gene: 6. The CDR3 extends over 15 amino acids. CDR3 protein: CASSSPDRGLEKLFF. The CDR3 DNA is TGTGCCAGCAGTTCTCCGGACAGGGGGCTTGAAAAACTGTTTTTT.

V usage is TRBV7-9 and J usage is TRBJ2-2; tentative D call: TRBD1 (6 bases). V lost 1 base and J lost 4, with 10 bases in between. The length of the CDR3 is 15 residues. Per the germline V gene, CDR1 is SEHNR and CDR2 is FQNEAQ (reference sequence). CDR3 in amino acids: CASSLGGRGTGELFF. CDR3 nucleotide sequence: TGTGCCAGCAGCTTAGGCGGCAGGGGCACCGGGGAGCTGTTTTTT.

CDR3 amino acids: CAATDTKNTEAFF. The CDR3 DNA follows: TGTGCCGCCACAGACACCAAGAACACTGAAGCTTTCTTT. V usage is TRBV19 and J usage is TRBJ1-1, with D hard to call. CDR3 length: 13 residues. Germline CDR1 is LNHDA and CDR2 is SQIVND (reference sequence). The V end lost 11 bases, the J end lost 1 base, and 14 bases lay between the germline ends.

This clone has only one observation. The chain joins TRBV27 to TRBJ1-1, with D possibly TRBD1 on 6 matching bases. Germline CDR1 MNHEY, CDR2 SMNVEV (reference sequence). Trimming took off 6 bases at V and 1 base at J, with 21 bases between the two ends. This CDR3 has 17 residues. CDR3 in amino acids: CASSSDGGGGWNTEAFF. The CDR3 DNA reads as TGTGCCAGCAGCTCAGATGGGGGGGGCGGGTGGAACACTGAAGCTTTCTTT.

This clone was detected only once. The genes are TRBV21-1 and TRBJ1-6; the table's D call TRBD1 went unverified against the DNA. TRBV21-1 is labeled a pseudogene. The CDR3 is 15 amino acids. CDR3 nucleotides: TGTGCCAGCAGCAAAGGAGACAGGGTGAGTTCACCCCTCCACTTT. The encoded protein is CASSKGDRVSSPLHF.

This clone was recorded a few times. This CDR3 reads CASSLDGGLNTEAFF. CDR3 nucleotides: TGTGCCAGCAGCTTAGACGGGGGGCTGAACACTGAAGCTTTCTTT. This rearrangement joins TRBV11-2 to TRBJ1-1; a possible D gene is TRBD1 (6 bases). Trimming left V 0 bases short and J 0 bases short, with 8 bases between. Germline V gene sequence: CDR1 SGHAT, CDR2 FQNNGV. The CDR3 is made up of 15 amino acids.

This clone was observed a few times. CDR3 residues: CASSQDRGGQETQYF. The CDR3 DNA is TGCGCCAGCAGCCAAGATCGGGGGGGGCAAGAGACCCAGTACTTC. The J gene is TRBJ2-5, the V gene TRBV4-1; 8 nucleotides match TRBD2. Germline CDR1 MGHRA, CDR2 YSYEKL. The ends lost 0 bases at V and 2 bases at J; junction bases unmatched: 2. This CDR3 region has 15 residues.

The chain recombines TRBV9 with TRBJ1-2; 10 bases line up with TRBD1. Germline lookup yields CDR1 SGDLS and CDR2 YYNGEE. J was trimmed by 8 bases and V by 4 bases; bases with no gene match: 8. There are 14 residues in the CDR3. The CDR3, as DNA: TGTGCCAGCAGCCCCCCAGGGACAGGGGTCGGCTACACCTTC. This translates into CASSPPGTGVGYTF.

The rearrangement uses TRBV15 and TRBJ1-5; D not resolved. The CDR3 is 15 amino acids. The V end was cut by 1 base, the J end by 5 bases, with 12 bases between. The germline gives CDR1 LNHNV, CDR2 YYDKDF (reference sequence). DNA for the CDR3: TGTGCCACCAGCAGAGTTCCTTGGAGGGATCAGCCCCAGCATTTT. Protein: CATSRVPWRDQPQHF. Supplemented by reference TRBV15 and TRBJ1-5, the full variable domain reads DAMVIQNPRYQVTQFGKPVTLSCSQTLNHNVMYWYQQKSSQAPKLLFHYYDKDFNNEADTPDNFQSRRPNTSFCFLDIRSPGLGDTAMYLCATSRVPWRDQPQHFGDGTRLSIL.

The genes are TRBV11-2 and TRBJ2-1, with D perhaps matching TRBD1 (6 bases). The CDR3 sequence is 15 residues long. CDR1 is SGHAT, CDR2 FQNNGV, per germline. V lost 1 base and J 7 bases, leaving 14 bases between the germline ends. The CDR3 sequence: CASSLGGGGQNEQFF. In DNA form, the CDR3 reads TGTGCCAGCAGCTTAGGAGGGGGTGGGCAGAATGAGCAGTTCTTC.

The rearrangement joins TRBV19 to TRBJ2-7; perhaps TRBD1 as D (6 bases). Trimming shortened V by 5 bases and J by 6 bases, and 14 bases separated the two germline ends. The V gene's germline CDR1 is LNHDA and CDR2 SQIVND (reference sequence). The CDR3 sequence is 13 residues long. The CDR3 DNA reads TGTGCCAGTAGTCCGAGGTCCAGGGGCGAGCAGTACTTC. Its protein product is CASSPRSRGEQYF.

V gene TRBV5-8 combines with J gene TRBJ1-6, with TRBD1 as a possible D gene (5 bases). Germline CDR1 is SGHTS and CDR2 is YDEGEE. This CDR3 spans 16 amino acids. The ends were cut back, 2 bases at V and 6 bases at J, with 15 bases in the middle. The CDR3 nucleotides are TGTGCCAGCAGCTTTGGAGCAGGGAGGGCTAATTCACCCCTCCACTTT. Encoded protein: CASSFGAGRANSPLHF. Supplemented by reference TRBV5-8 and TRBJ1-6, the full variable domain reads EAGVTQSPTHLIKTRGQQATLRCSPISGHTSVYWYQQALGLGLQFLLWYDEGEERNRGNFPPRFSGRQFPNYSSELNVNALELEDSALYLCASSFGAGRANSPLHFGNGTRLTVT.

The rearrangement links TRBV11-2 to TRBJ2-3; 8 bases match TRBD2. The CDR3 has 19 amino acids. CDR1 SGHAT and CDR2 FQNNGV come from the germline V gene. With 0 bases clipped from V and 1 base from J, the junction kept 12 bases outside the gene matches. CDR3 sequence (DNA): TGTGCCAGCAGCTTAGATTTACTTCAAGCGGGGGCCGGCACAGATACGCAGTATTTT. The encoded protein is CASSLDLLQAGAGTDTQYF.

This chain joins TRBV4-1 and TRBJ1-6, with no clear D. The CDR3 extends over 18 amino acids. V lost 0 bases and J 9 bases, leaving 21 bases between the germline ends. CDR1 and CDR2 (germline): MGHRA, YSYEKL. For the CDR3, the DNA is TGCGCCAGCAGCCAAGAAAGGCGGCCAGGCGGCGGGTTTTCACCCCTCCACTTT. Protein sequence: CASSQERRPGGGFSPLHF.

This clone was counted only a few times. One junction end disagrees with the germline gene, perhaps due to a read error. The chain has TRBV7-9 and TRBJ2-6, with D possibly being TRBD1 (5 bases). The CDR3 contains 15 residues. Germline V gene lookup returns CDR1 SEHNR and CDR2 FQNEAQ (reference sequence). The CDR3 loop reads CSSSLEGAGANVLTF. DNA of the CDR3: TGTTCCAGCAGCTTGGAAGGGGCCGGGGCCAACGTCCTGACTTTC.

This clone was detected only a few times. This chain uses TRBV4-1 with TRBJ2-3; possibly TRBD2 for D (7 bases). The V end was cut by 6 bases, the J end by 0 bases, with 16 bases between. The CDR3 contains 16 residues. Germline V gives CDR1 MGHRA, CDR2 YSYEKL. The CDR3 DNA sequence: TGCGCCAGCAGTAAACGGGGGGCCATTAGCACAGATACGCAGTATTTT. Its translation is CASSKRGAISTDTQYF.

This clone was observed a few times. V gene TRBV6-5 combines with J gene TRBJ1-1, with D perhaps matching TRBD1 (6 bases). This CDR3 has 15 residues. CDR1 and CDR2 from the germline V gene are MNHEY and SVGAGI. Trimming shortened V by 5 bases and J by 5 bases, and 18 bases separated the two germline ends. CDR3 region: CASSGWEGGMTEAFF. The CDR3 DNA reads TGTGCCAGCAGTGGGTGGGAGGGGGGGATGACTGAAGCTTTCTTT.

This sequence joins TRBV10-3 and TRBJ1-4; tentatively, D is TRBD1 (5 bases). Trimming shortened V by 0 bases and J by 8 bases, and 13 bases separated the two germline ends. This CDR3 contains 15 residues. The germline V gene has CDR1 ENHRY and CDR2 SYGVKD. CDR3 sequence: CAISESGGEGEKLFF. CDR3 in DNA: TGTGCCATCAGTGAGTCCGGGGGAGAGGGAGAAAAACTGTTTTTT.

This CDR3 is CASSLLRDTEAFF. DNA for the CDR3: TGTGCCAGCAGCTTACTCCGGGACACTGAAGCTTTCTTT. This rearrangement joins TRBV7-9 to TRBJ1-1, with D uncertain. The CDR3 extends over 13 amino acids. With 2 bases removed from V and 3 bases from J, the gap between germline ends came to 7 bases. The germline gives CDR1 SEHNR, CDR2 FQNEAQ (reference sequence).

This clone appeared a few times. The chain combines TRBV4-2 with TRBJ1-1; TRBD1 matches 8 bases. With V trimmed by 3 bases and J by 0 bases, 3 bases remained unmatched. This CDR3 spans 15 amino acids. Germline V gene data show CDR1 as LGHNA and CDR2 as YNFKEQ. The CDR3, as DNA: TGTGCCAGCAGCCACAGGACAGGGATGAACACTGAAGCTTTCTTT. Translation: CASSHRTGMNTEAFF.

J is TRBJ2-7 and V is TRBV11-3; TRBD1 agrees at 11 bases. Germline loops: CDR1 SGHNT, CDR2 YENEEA. The CDR3 runs to 15 residues. V dropped 4 bases and J dropped 5; count of bases not matched to a gene: 7. CDR3 sequence (DNA): TGTGCCAGCAGCTGGGGACCGGGACAGGGGGACGAGCAGTACTTC. Protein sequence: CASSWGPGQGDEQYF.